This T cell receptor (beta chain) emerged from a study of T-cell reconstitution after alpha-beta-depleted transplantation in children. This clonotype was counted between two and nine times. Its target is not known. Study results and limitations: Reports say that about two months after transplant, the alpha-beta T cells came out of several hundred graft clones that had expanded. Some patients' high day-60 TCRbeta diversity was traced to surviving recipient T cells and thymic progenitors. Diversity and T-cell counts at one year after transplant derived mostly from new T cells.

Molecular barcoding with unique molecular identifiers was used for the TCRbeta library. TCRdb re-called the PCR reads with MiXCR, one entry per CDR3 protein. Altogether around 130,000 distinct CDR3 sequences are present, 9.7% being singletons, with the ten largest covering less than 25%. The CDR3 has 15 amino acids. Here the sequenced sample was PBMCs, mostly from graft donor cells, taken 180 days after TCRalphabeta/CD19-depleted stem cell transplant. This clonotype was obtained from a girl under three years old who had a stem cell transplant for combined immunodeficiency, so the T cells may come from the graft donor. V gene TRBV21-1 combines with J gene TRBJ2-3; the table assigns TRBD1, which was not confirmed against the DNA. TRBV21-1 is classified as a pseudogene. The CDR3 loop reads CASRGGSHSTDTQYF. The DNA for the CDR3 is TGTGCCAGCAGAGGGGGCTCTCACAGCACAGATACGCAGTATTTT.